What follows are 20 T cell receptor beta chains derived from one specimen sequenced in a study of CD8 T cells in Susac syndrome. Random hexamers were used to reverse transcribe the RNA input (about 0.45 to 1 ug). One entry per CDR3 protein results from TCRdb running MiXCR on the immunoSEQ multiplex PCR reads. The sample carries 160,000 or so distinct CDR3 sequences, approximately 94% recorded once. Sequenced: CD8+ T cells from PBMCs. The origin of the receptors is a human donor with multiple sclerosis.

The V and J genes are TRBV7-9 and TRBJ2-1; perhaps TRBD1 as D (6 bases). Germline V gives CDR1 SEHNR, CDR2 FQNEAQ (reference sequence). The V end was cut by 3 bases, the J end by 7 bases, with 16 bases between. The CDR3 loop spans 15 amino acids. The DNA for the CDR3 is TGTGCCAGCAGCTTCTCAGAACAGGGCGGGAATGAGCAGTTCTTC. This translates into CASSFSEQGGNEQFF.

The V call is TRBV27, the J call TRBJ2-2; D is possibly TRBD1 (6 bases). Between the trimmed V and J ends, which lost 6 bases and 2 bases, there was a span of 10 bases. CDR3 length equals 14 residues. CDR1 is MNHEY, CDR2 SMNVEV, per germline (reference sequence). For the CDR3, the DNA is TGTGCCAGCAGACTGACAGGAAACACCGGGGAGCTGTTTTTT. It codes for CASRLTGNTGELFF.

The genes are TRBV6-5 and TRBJ2-1; D uncertain. CDR1 is MNHEY, CDR2 SVGAGI, per germline. V was cut by 2 bases and J by 8 bases, with 4 bases left in between. The CDR3 has 11 residues. CDR3 protein: CASSYGDEQFF. The CDR3, as DNA: TGTGCCAGCAGTTACGGCGATGAGCAGTTCTTC.

This chain connects TRBV20-1 to TRBJ2-5; perhaps TRBD1 as D (6 bases). This CDR3 is built from 13 residues. Germline CDR1 and CDR2: DFQATT and SNEGSKA (reference sequence). Written as DNA, the CDR3 is TGCACCGCTAGAGAGAGGGGGAAAGAGACCCAGTACTTC. Its translation is CTARERGKETQYF.

The chain is built from TRBV5-1 and TRBJ1-1; D gene uncertain. The CDR3 totals 12 residues. Trimming left V 4 bases short and J 7 bases short, with 11 bases between. Per germline, CDR1 SGHRS and CDR2 YFSETQ. Here the CDR3 reads CASSKGPDEAFF. The CDR3 DNA sequence: TGCGCCAGCAGCAAGGGCCCGGATGAAGCTTTCTTT.

The V and J genes are TRBV30 and TRBJ2-7; 8 bases align to TRBD2. J was trimmed by 2 bases and V by 3 bases; bases with no gene match: 6. The CDR3 has 14 residues. Per germline, CDR1 GTSNPN and CDR2 SVGIG (reference sequence). CDR3 bases: TGTGCCTGGAGCTATGGCGGGGGGCCCTACGAGCAGTACTTC. This translates into CAWSYGGGPYEQYF.

The sample holds a few counts of this clonotype. J is TRBJ1-5 and V is TRBV27; D remains unclear. From germline, CDR1 is MNHEY and CDR2 SMNVEV (reference sequence). The CDR3 runs 12 residues. V was shortened by 8 bases and J by 1 base, with 6 bases between the two germline ends. The CDR3 region has the DNA TGTGCCAGCGGGCAGAGCAATCAGCCCCAGCATTTT. Translating gives CASGQSNQPQHF.

This rearrangement joins TRBV2 to TRBJ2-2, with D possibly TRBD2 on 6 matching bases. V was clipped by 4 bases and J by 6 bases, with 12 bases between them. CDR3 length: 14 amino acids. Germline V gene data show CDR1 as SNHLY and CDR2 as FYNNEI. CDR3 sequence (DNA): TGTGCCAGCAGTGTAGCGACTAGTCCCGGGGAGCTGTTTTTT. Translated, it gives CASSVATSPGELFF.

The chain uses TRBV9 and TRBJ1-2, with D unclear. CDR1 and CDR2 from the germline V gene are SGDLS and YYNGEE. Trimming stripped 2 bases from V and 3 bases from J, with 8 bases between. The CDR3 runs 13 residues. The CDR3 DNA reads TGTGCCAGCAGCGTTTCGGTCGACTATGGCTACACCTTC. Protein: CASSVSVDYGYTF.

This chain joins TRBV7-9 and TRBJ2-1, with 8 bases lining up with TRBD1. Germline CDR1 and CDR2: SEHNR and FQNEAQ (reference sequence). J gave up 0 bases and V 5 bases, and 6 bases lay outside the gene matches. The CDR3 totals 16 residues. CDR3 sequence reads: CASSTRQGSSYNEQFF. Written as DNA, the CDR3 is TGTGCCAGCAGCACTAGACAGGGGAGCTCCTACAATGAGCAGTTCTTC.

The chain links TRBV30 to TRBJ2-3, with 10 positions matching TRBD1. CDR1 is GTSNPN, CDR2 SVGIG, per germline (reference sequence). Trimming took 5 bases from V and 3 from J; bases not matched to a gene: 8. The length of the CDR3 is 15 residues. This CDR3 is CAWEGTGVKTDTQYF. The CDR3, as DNA: TGTGCCTGGGAAGGGACAGGGGTTAAAACAGATACGCAGTATTTT.

The rearrangement uses TRBV30 and TRBJ2-7; D is undetermined. This CDR3 has 13 amino acids. The germline V gene encodes CDR1 GTSNPN and CDR2 SVGIG (reference sequence). Trimming removed 4 bases at V and 2 bases at J, with 12 bases between. CDR3 amino acids: CAWTPPVPYEQYF. CDR3 DNA: TGTGCCTGGACGCCCCCCGTTCCCTACGAGCAGTACTTC.

This rearrangement joins TRBV20-1 to TRBJ1-2, with a tentative D call TRBD1 (5 bases). The CDR3 is 14 amino acids. Trimming took 3 bases from V and 3 from J, leaving 14 bases between them. CDR1 is DFQATT and CDR2 is SNEGSKA in the germline V gene (reference sequence). Written as DNA, the CDR3 is TGCAGTGCTAGGGAAGGACGGGGCTACTATGGCTACACCTTC. Translation: CSAREGRGYYGYTF.

The CDR3 loop is CASGSIYEQYF. CDR3 coding DNA: TGTGCTAGTGGTTCCATCTACGAGCAGTACTTC. The chain joins TRBV12-5 to TRBJ2-7; D remains unclear. CDR3 size: 11 residues. Trimming pared 4 bases from V and 3 bases from J, leaving 4 bases between. Germline CDR1 is LGHNT and CDR2 is FRNRAP.

The chain has TRBV4-2 and TRBJ2-7, with 7 bases fitting TRBD1. In germline, CDR1 is LGHNA, CDR2 YNFKEQ. The CDR3 runs 14 residues. V was pared by 4 bases and J by 5 bases, with 8 bases of the junction left unmatched. The CDR3, as DNA: TGTGCCAGCAGCCTAGGGGGCAATACCGACGAGCAGTACTTC. Translation gives CASSLGGNTDEQYF.

The chain is built from TRBV27 and TRBJ2-1; D is perhaps TRBD2 (5 bases). Germline V gene sequence: CDR1 MNHEY, CDR2 SMNVEV (reference sequence). This CDR3 has 14 amino acids. The V end was cut by 10 bases, the J end by 7 bases, with 20 bases between. CDR3 bases: TGTGCCACCGCTTCCGGGATCAGAGGAAATGAGCAGTTCTTC. This encodes CATASGIRGNEQFF.

The V call is TRBV29-1, the J call TRBJ2-5, with D uncertain. CDR1 and CDR2 from the germline V gene are SQVTM and ANQGSEA. Trimming stripped 7 bases from V and 5 bases from J, with 23 bases between. There are 15 residues in the CDR3. CDR3 amino acids: CSGVVPRLALETQYF. DNA for the CDR3: TGCAGCGGCGTTGTACCCCGGTTGGCCCTGGAGACCCAGTACTTC.

This sequence joins TRBV30 and TRBJ2-1; D unresolved. Deletions cut 5 bases from V and 10 bases from J, with 9 bases between. Per germline, CDR1 GTSNPN and CDR2 SVGIG (reference sequence). This CDR3 has 10 residues. The CDR3 spells CAWGYEEQFF. DNA for the CDR3: TGTGCCTGGGGGTATGAAGAGCAGTTCTTC.

This chain joins TRBV7-9 and TRBJ1-2, with a tentative D call TRBD1 (6 bases). Germline CDR1 and CDR2: SEHNR and FQNEAQ (reference sequence). The V gene lost 5 bases and the J gene lost 3 bases, with 25 bases spanning the gap. The CDR3 sequence is 18 residues long. CDR3 in DNA: TGTGCCAGCAGCCAGTTGGGGGGCGCCCGCCCGGGGGACTATGGCTACACCTTC. This codes for CASSQLGGARPGDYGYTF.

The chain combines TRBV3-1 with TRBJ1-1; possible D gene TRBD1, 6 bases. There are 15 residues in the CDR3. Germline V gene lookup returns CDR1 LGHDT and CDR2 YNNKEL (reference sequence). V gave up 3 bases and J gave up 2 bases, with 13 bases separating them. As DNA, the CDR3 is TGTGCCAGCAGCCAGAGGCAGGGGTACAACACTGAAGCTTTCTTT. Its protein is CASSQRQGYNTEAFF.